This entry is about one T cell receptor beta chain. Its antigen is still unknown. These data are taken from a study of beta chain features in type 1 diabetes. Looking at the study overall: All samples combined gave just under 110 million sorted cells for examination.

Study observations and caveats: Since sequencing was performed on cDNA, cells with high TCR expression could be over-represented. For TCRB rearrangement, an influence of HLA type remained unresolved here. Moderate yet significant TCRB CDR3 shortening was seen in Type 1 diabetes patients in all four CD4+ subsets.

What was sequenced were expressed TCRB transcripts, since all of the isolated RNA had been reverse transcribed. This table comes from immunoSEQ multiplex PCR, and its TCRdb copy is limited to in-frame clones, with some not included. This table has about 350,000 clones, 15% to 20% appearing once. The sample comprised naive CD4+ T cells from blood. The receptor was derived from a woman aged 18-29 years in good health.

The CDR3 region has the DNA TGTGCCAGCAGCACTAGCGATACCGGGGAGCTGTTTTTT. Residues: CASSTSDTGELFF. The chain carries TRBV5-4 and TRBJ2-2; 7 bases fit TRBD2. The junction had 2 bases not matched to a gene; V was cut back by 4 bases and J by 5 bases. CDR3 length equals 13 residues. From germline, CDR1 is SGHNT and CDR2 YYREEE (reference sequence).